This T cell receptor (beta chain) originates from a study of blood T cell repertoires in COVID-19. Study-level information: Sample material is recorded as cDNA or gDNA derived from T cells, B-cell-depleted T cells, or PBMCs.

Trimming cost V 10 bases and J 0 bases; bases outside gene matches: 12. The CDR3 has 16 residues. Germline assignment: CDR1 ENHRY and CDR2 SYGVKD. Libraries were prepared by immunoSEQ multiplex PCR; TCRdb keeps only in-frame clonotypes and omits some of them. The table includes approximately 71,000 clones, 65% to 80% detected once. The sequence was obtained from a man between 60 and 75 years old with active or convalescent COVID-19. Sequenced input: peripheral blood. This chain uses TRBV10-3 with TRBJ1-3; 7 bases are a match to TRBD1. CDR3 sequence: CASRAPGQDSGNTIYF. The DNA of the CDR3 is TGTGCCAGCCGAGCCCCCGGACAGGACTCTGGAAACACCATATATTTT.